This T cell receptor (beta chain) is from a study of graft-versus-host responses after intestinal transplantation (dated by TCRdb to the early 2020s). Regarding the study in general: Multivisceral, liver-intestinal, or isolated intestinal transplants were received by the recipients. Every recipient was given anti-thymocyte globulin induction, followed by around three years of maintenance tacrolimus and steroids. Bulk TCR-beta CDR3 sequencing was used to track graft-versus-host and host-versus-graft alloreactive T cell clones in the graft, circulation and bone marrow after intestinal transplantation. Alloreactive clones were identified by sequencing pre-transplant mixed lymphocyte reaction products and comparing them with unstimulated pre-transplant donor and recipient T cells. A cohort of 24 intestinal transplant recipients, including one retransplant, was enrolled, and a few patients lacking pretransplant specimens were excluded. A peak of at least 4% donor T cells among recipient peripheral blood mononuclear cells was the definition used for donor T cell macrochimerism. Samples from three later patients were sequenced in-house on an Illumina MiSeq with MiXCR processing rather than by the commercial service. The full study reports these points: In patients with donor T cell macrochimerism, the allografts had high GvH to HvG T cell clonal ratios. GvH clones were detected in recipient bone marrow, and some appeared earlier in ileal mucosa or blood, consistent with an intestinal mucosal origin. Early after transplant, declines in HvG clones were associated with peak levels of circulating GvH clones. The conclusions were limited by the relatively low number and heterogeneity of the intestinal transplant patients.

Notes on this clone: Its antigen is currently not known. Base qualities were left out, and no much larger clone turns up one base away.

Interpreted using the paper, the time point label stands for: cells obtained before transplantation from donor or recipient. CD3+CD4+ and CD3+CD8+ populations were FACS-sorted from unstimulated pre-transplant donor and recipient cells taken from spleen or lymph nodes. Libraries came from the immunoSEQ multiplex PCR assay. For most patients, genomic DNA was isolated with the Qiagen DNeasy Blood and Tissue Kit and shipped frozen to Adaptive Biotechnologies for TCR sequencing. For most patients, high-throughput TCR-beta CDR3 sequencing of genomic DNA was performed by Adaptive Biotechnologies. The authors' analysis ran thus. TCR sequencing data for roughly 20 patients were retrieved from Adaptive's ImmunoSEQ software; three other patients were processed with MiXCR and VDJtools. To correct CD4 versus CD8 sorting errors, sequences present in both subsets at a frequency ratio below 5:1 were removed. CDR3 nucleotide sequences shared between donor and recipient were removed because their origin could not be assigned. To be classed as alloreactive, a clone needed at least 2-fold expansion over unstimulated cells and a minimum CFSE-low frequency of 0.002% (template counts) or 0.001% (read counts). Clones were considered mappable if detected in sequenced pre-transplant spleen, lymph node, or MLR CFSE-low populations of the donor or recipient. Cumulative frequency of alloreactive clones was calculated as a percentage of all sequences weighted by copy number. TCRdb mirrors the immuneACCESS table, restricted to in-frame sequences. Some clones are absent from its copies; in checked studies, under half trace to an unresolved V gene, and the reason for the others is unknown. The DNA gave D and trimming, while V, J and clone size come from that table. Across this sample there are tens of thousands of clones, with more than 70% seen only once. The biggest ten clones account for roughly 0.62% of the sample.

The source is a human donor who was the organ donor for an intestinal transplant. The source was unstimulated CD4+ T cells sorted from spleen or lymph node cells, collected before transplant.

The DNA sequence is given as TGTGCCAGCAGTTTAGGGACAGGAATGGACGAGCAGTACTTC. This yields the protein CASSLGTGMDEQYF. The chain couples TRBV27 to TRBJ2-7, with 8 bases matching TRBD1. Measured from the cysteine to the phenylalanine, the CDR3 is 14 residues long. Left in the record is the CDR3 DNA by itself, 42 bases read in frame from the first base. Sequences MNHEY (CDR1) and SMNVEV (CDR2) are obtained from the germline V gene (reference sequence). Germline trimming: 2 bases from V, 5 bases from J; junction bases outside gene matches: 5.